This entry is about one T cell receptor (beta chain). The data derive from a study of blood T cell repertoires in COVID-19. Turning to the study itself: The origin of the acute and convalescent COVID-19 samples was the United States, Italy and Spain. The analysed material was cDNA or gDNA that came from T cells, B-cell-depleted T cells, or PBMCs.

V was cut by 5 bases and J by 3 bases, with 8 bases left in between. The germline gives CDR1 SGHNT, CDR2 YENEEA. The CDR3 is 13 amino acids. Original data processing: The assay estimated nucleated cells by amplifying reference gene primers. The table came from immunoSEQ multiplex PCR; TCRdb's copy has only in-frame clones and leaves some out. The V and J calls and the clone size are those of that table, but D and trimming were determined from the DNA. The sample lists 75,000 or so clones, 84% occurring once. This receptor was identified in a man between 50 and 59 years old with acute or convalescent COVID-19. The sample consisted of peripheral blood. The rearrangement joins TRBV11-3 to TRBJ1-5; the D is unclear. The CDR3 region is CASSGGDNQPQHF. CDR3 DNA: TGTGCCAGCAGCGGCGGCGACAATCAGCCCCAGCATTTT.